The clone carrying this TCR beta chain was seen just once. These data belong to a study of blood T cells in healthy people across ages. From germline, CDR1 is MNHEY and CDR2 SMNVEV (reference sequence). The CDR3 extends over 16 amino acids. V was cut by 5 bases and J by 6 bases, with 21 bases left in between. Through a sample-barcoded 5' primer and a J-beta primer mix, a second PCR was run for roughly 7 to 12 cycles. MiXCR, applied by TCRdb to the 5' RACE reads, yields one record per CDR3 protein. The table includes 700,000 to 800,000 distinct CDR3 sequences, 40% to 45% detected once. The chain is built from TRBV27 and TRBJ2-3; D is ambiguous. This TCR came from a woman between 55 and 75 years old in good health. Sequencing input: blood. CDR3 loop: CASSLSGSLTRDTQYF. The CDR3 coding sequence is TGTGCCAGCAGTCTCTCAGGTAGCCTTACGCGCGATACGCAGTATTTT.